What follows is one T cell receptor beta chain and its context. This sample was taken from a study of CD8 T cells in Susac syndrome. With random hexamers, reverse transcription was performed on about 0.45 to 1 ug of RNA. One entry per CDR3 protein results from TCRdb running MiXCR on the immunoSEQ multiplex PCR reads. The table shows roughly 120,000 distinct CDR3 sequences, with 85% to 95% occurring only once. It was negative isolation that provided the CD8+ and CD4+ T cells, whereas TEMRA cells were enriched by FACS. Germline V gene lookup returns CDR1 LGHDT and CDR2 YNNKEL (reference sequence). The CDR3 loop spans 15 amino acids. Trimming removed 1 base from V and 2 bases from J, with 12 bases in between.

The sequenced sample consisted of CD4+ T cells from PBMCs. V and J are TRBV3-1 and TRBJ2-7, with TRBD2 as a possible D gene (7 bases). The sequence came from a human donor with multiple sclerosis. The CDR3 DNA reads as TGTGCCAGCAGCCAAGTTGGAGGGGGGGCCTACGAGCAGTACTTC. Encoded protein: CASSQVGGGAYEQYF.